The T cell receptor beta chain under discussion was sequenced for a study of T cell repertoires in cytomegalovirus infection. Study-level background: Both a matching HLA type and CMV infection were indicated by public TCR beta signatures. Whole-study findings and limits: Identification of carriers of CMV plus the relevant HLA was achieved through cumulative public TCR beta family frequency. The study found HLA-C-restricted CMV-specific TCR beta clonotypes dominating the ex vivo response.

This clonotype was observed many times. The target antigen is unknown. Trimming took 1 base from V and 1 from J, leaving 13 bases between them. Germline assignment: CDR1 SEHNR and CDR2 FQNEAQ (reference sequence). The CDR3 is made up of 16 amino acids. TCRdb reprocessed the reads via MiXCR and lists one record per CDR3 protein. The sample records some 220,000 distinct CDR3 sequences, 6.5% being singletons. The origin of this receptor is a human donor in good health (CMV status not recorded). Some clones in this sample may be carry-over from other donors' samples. V is TRBV7-9 and J is TRBJ1-2, with a possible D match to TRBD1 (5 bases). The specimen was PBMCs. The CDR3 DNA reads as TGTGCCAGCAGCTTAGGTATCCAGGGAGTTAACTATGGCTACACCTTC. Encoded protein: CASSLGIQGVNYGYTF.